A selection of T cell receptor beta chains follows, all from one sample in a study of T cell repertoires in cytomegalovirus infection. TCRdb reanalysed the reads using MiXCR and keeps one entry per CDR3 protein. Among 630,000 or so distinct CDR3 sequences listed, about 24% were seen once. Sequencing used CD8+ T cells from PBMCs. The receptors were sampled from a human donor in good health (CMV status not recorded). Some clones in this sample may be carry-over from other donors' samples. The CDR3 runs from the conserved cysteine through the conserved F or W. Fields, in order: clone size, J gene, V gene, D gene, CDR3 DNA, CDR3 protein. A D gene is named only where the DNA matches it firmly. Clone size is stated in some rows and not others, as once, few, many or a class when expanded.

abundance: many; j_gene: TRBJ2-1; v_gene: TRBV7-9; d_gene: TRBD2; CDR3nt: TGTGCCAGCAGCTTGGGACTACGTCGTGAGCAGTTCTTC; CDR3aa: CASSLGLRREQFF
abundance: many; j_gene: TRBJ2-2; v_gene: TRBV10-3; d_gene: TRBD1; CDR3nt: TGTGCCATCAGTGTCTTCAGGGACAGTACGAACACCGGGGAGCTGTTTTTT; CDR3aa: CAISVFRDSTNTGELFF
abundance: many; j_gene: TRBJ2-1; v_gene: TRBV7-2; d_gene: -; CDR3nt: TGTGCCATCATTACAGGGCCCGATTTTCAGTTCTTC; CDR3aa: CAIITGPDFQFF
abundance: many; j_gene: TRBJ2-3; v_gene: TRBV6-5; d_gene: -; CDR3nt: TGTGCCAGCAGTCCGGGACACGGGTCAGATACGCAGTATTTT; CDR3aa: CASSPGHGSDTQYF
abundance: many; j_gene: TRBJ2-1; v_gene: TRBV6-2/TRBV6-3; d_gene: -; CDR3nt: TGTGCCAGCAGTTTTCAAGGGGATGAGCAGTTCTTC; CDR3aa: CASSFQGDEQFF
abundance: many; j_gene: TRBJ2-1; v_gene: TRBV12-5; d_gene: TRBD2; CDR3nt: TGTGCTAGTGGTACTAGCGGGGGGGGAGACAATGAGCAGTTCTTC; CDR3aa: CASGTSGGGDNEQFF
abundance: -; j_gene: TRBJ2-7; v_gene: TRBV7-6; d_gene: -; CDR3nt: TGTGCCAGCAGCGTTCAACAGGGATACGAGCAGTACTTC; CDR3aa: CASSVQQGYEQYF
abundance: many; j_gene: TRBJ1-4; v_gene: TRBV7-6; d_gene: TRBD1; CDR3nt: TGTGCCAGCAGCTCCGGCCCCGCCGGGACAGAGTTTGAAAAACTGTTTTTT; CDR3aa: CASSSGPAGTEFEKLFF
abundance: few; j_gene: TRBJ2-1; v_gene: TRBV27; d_gene: TRBD2; CDR3nt: TGTGCCAGCAGTTTAGAACTAGCGAGGTACAATGAGCAGTTCTTC; CDR3aa: CASSLELARYNEQFF
abundance: -; j_gene: TRBJ1-5; v_gene: TRBV7-6; d_gene: TRBD1; CDR3nt: TGTGCCAGCAGTACAGGGGACCGACTTAGCAATCAGCCCCAGCATTTT; CDR3aa: CASSTGDRLSNQPQHF
abundance: few; j_gene: TRBJ1-2; v_gene: TRBV20-1; d_gene: -; CDR3nt: TGCAGTGCTAGAGATTACGGCAGGGCTGGCTACACCTTC; CDR3aa: CSARDYGRAGYTF
abundance: few; j_gene: TRBJ1-2; v_gene: TRBV7-9; d_gene: TRBD1; CDR3nt: TGTGCCAGCAGCTCGAATGGCGGGACAGAAAGCTATGGCTACACCTTC; CDR3aa: CASSSNGGTESYGYTF
abundance: many; j_gene: TRBJ2-1; v_gene: TRBV27; d_gene: -; CDR3nt: TGTGCCAGCAGTCTAGGGAGCGACTACAATGAGCAGTTCTTC; CDR3aa: CASSLGSDYNEQFF
abundance: -; j_gene: TRBJ2-5; v_gene: TRBV7-2; d_gene: -; CDR3nt: TGTGCCACTTCGGACGGTGAAGTAAAGACCCAGTACTTC; CDR3aa: CATSDGEVKTQYF
abundance: many; j_gene: TRBJ2-7; v_gene: TRBV19; d_gene: TRBD1; CDR3nt: TGCGCCAGCAGCGCCGGGACAGGGGGCTACGAGCAGTACTTC; CDR3aa: CASSAGTGGYEQYF
abundance: -; j_gene: TRBJ2-5; v_gene: TRBV29-1; d_gene: TRBD1; CDR3nt: TGCAGCGCCTCGTGGCAGGGGGCTCAAGAGACCCAGTACTTC; CDR3aa: CSASWQGAQETQYF
abundance: many; j_gene: TRBJ2-3; v_gene: TRBV7-2; d_gene: TRBD2; CDR3nt: TGTGCCAGCAGCTATCTTAGCGGGGACGCCGGTGATTTT; CDR3aa: CASSYLSGDAGDF
abundance: few; j_gene: TRBJ1-1; v_gene: TRBV12-5; d_gene: -; CDR3nt: TGTGCTAGTGGTCACTTCGGACGGACTGAAGCTTTCTTT; CDR3aa: CASGHFGRTEAFF
abundance: many; j_gene: TRBJ2-7; v_gene: TRBV27; d_gene: -; CDR3nt: TGTGCCAGCAGCTTAGGTCAGGGTACCTACGAGCAGTACTTC; CDR3aa: CASSLGQGTYEQYF
abundance: many; j_gene: TRBJ2-7; v_gene: TRBV4-1; d_gene: -; CDR3nt: TGCGCCAGCAGCCAAGATGGCTACGAGCAGTACTTC; CDR3aa: CASSQDGYEQYF
abundance: few; j_gene: TRBJ2-3; v_gene: TRBV10-2; d_gene: -; CDR3nt: TGCGCCAGCAGTCCATCCGGGATCAGGACAGATACGCAGTATTTT; CDR3aa: CASSPSGIRTDTQYF
abundance: -; j_gene: TRBJ1-2; v_gene: TRBV20-1; d_gene: -; CDR3nt: TGCAGTGCTAGAGAGTTTCATAACTATGGCTACACCTTC; CDR3aa: CSAREFHNYGYTF
abundance: -; j_gene: TRBJ2-7; v_gene: TRBV5-1; d_gene: -; CDR3nt: TGCGCCAGCAGGACAGACACCTACGAGCAGTACTTC; CDR3aa: CASRTDTYEQYF
abundance: few; j_gene: TRBJ2-7; v_gene: TRBV14; d_gene: -; CDR3nt: TGTGCCAGCAGCCCCGCAGAAGCCATTCCCTACGAGCAGTACTTC; CDR3aa: CASSPAEAIPYEQYF
abundance: few; j_gene: TRBJ1-3; v_gene: TRBV7-9; d_gene: -; CDR3nt: TGTGCCAGCAGCCCGCGAGAGACAGCCTCCCGCTCTGGAAACACCATATATTTT; CDR3aa: CASSPRETASRSGNTIYF
abundance: -; j_gene: TRBJ2-6; v_gene: TRBV28; d_gene: -; CDR3nt: TGTGCCAGCAGTTCCCAAGGTGGGGCCAACGTCCTGACTTTC; CDR3aa: CASSSQGGANVLTF
abundance: -; j_gene: TRBJ1-4; v_gene: TRBV6-2/TRBV6-3; d_gene: -; CDR3nt: TGTGCCAGCAGTCCCGACAGGCCCGGGGATGAAAAACTGTTTTTT; CDR3aa: CASSPDRPGDEKLFF
abundance: -; j_gene: TRBJ2-5; v_gene: TRBV7-6; d_gene: TRBD2; CDR3nt: TGTGCCTGCTTAGGAACCGGACTAGCTCCCGAGACCCAGTACTTC; CDR3aa: CACLGTGLAPETQYF
abundance: few; j_gene: TRBJ1-5; v_gene: TRBV6-2/TRBV6-3; d_gene: -; CDR3nt: TGTGCCAGCAGTAACGCGCGACAGAACAATCAGCCCCAGCATTTT; CDR3aa: CASSNARQNNQPQHF
abundance: few; j_gene: TRBJ2-3; v_gene: TRBV5-5; d_gene: TRBD1; CDR3nt: TGTGCCAGCAGCCGGTCCCGGGACAGGGGATTCACAGATACGCAGTATTTT; CDR3aa: CASSRSRDRGFTDTQYF
abundance: many; j_gene: TRBJ2-5; v_gene: TRBV28; d_gene: -; CDR3nt: TGTGCCAGTTCCCCTCGGACCCCCCCGACCCAGTACTTC; CDR3aa: CASSPRTPPTQYF
abundance: many; j_gene: TRBJ1-4; v_gene: TRBV7-2; d_gene: TRBD1; CDR3nt: TGTGCCAGCAGCCCACACACATGGATACAGGGGGGTGTGGAAAAACTGTTTTTT; CDR3aa: CASSPHTWIQGGVEKLFF
abundance: many; j_gene: TRBJ2-2; v_gene: TRBV7-6; d_gene: -; CDR3nt: TGTGCCAGCAGCTATCTCACCGGGGAGCTGTTTTTT; CDR3aa: CASSYLTGELFF
abundance: many; j_gene: TRBJ1-4; v_gene: TRBV6-1; d_gene: -; CDR3nt: TGTGCCAGTCGAAAGGGTGAAAAACTGTTTTTT; CDR3aa: CASRKGEKLFF
abundance: -; j_gene: TRBJ1-1; v_gene: TRBV5-6; d_gene: -; CDR3nt: TGTGCCAGCAGTCAGACCAGCATGAACACTGAAGCTTTCTTT; CDR3aa: CASSQTSMNTEAFF
abundance: -; j_gene: TRBJ1-1; v_gene: TRBV19; d_gene: -; CDR3nt: TGTGCCAGTAGTGCGGGACACACTGAAGCTTTCTTT; CDR3aa: CASSAGHTEAFF